This T cell receptor (beta chain) was captured in a study of control samples from healthy donors and cancer patients. The table came from immunoSEQ multiplex PCR; TCRdb's copy has only in-frame clones and leaves some out. Of under 150,000 clones in the sample, roughly 91% were seen once. The trim removed 0 bases at V and 13 bases at J, leaving 2 bases unmatched. The CDR3 extends over 11 amino acids. Germline V gene lookup returns CDR1 SEHNR and CDR2 FQNEAQ (reference sequence). V gene TRBV7-9 combines with J gene TRBJ1-2, with 7 positions matching TRBD1. Sequenced sample: PBMCs. The receptor was derived from a man in his forties or fifties with head and neck cancer. CDR3 region: CASSLAQGVTF. CDR3 bases: TGTGCCAGCAGCTTAGCCCAGGGGGTCACCTTC.